Listed here are 29 T cell receptor beta chains from one sample, sequenced in a study of identical twins. TCRdb used MiXCR to reprocess the 5' RACE reads, holding one entry per CDR3 protein. There are around 140,000 distinct CDR3 sequences in the sample; approximately 3.5% occur only once, and 8.1% lies in the top ten. The specimen was memory T cells sorted from blood. These receptor sequences come from a man younger than 35 in good health.

In this sample, this clonotype turned up many times. This sequence joins TRBV3-1 and TRBJ2-1; 14 bases agree with TRBD2. In germline, CDR1 is LGHDT, CDR2 YNNKEL (reference sequence). This CDR3 contains 17 residues. V was pared by 1 base and J by 8 bases, with 7 bases of the junction left unmatched. The CDR3 DNA follows: TGTGCCAGCAGCCAAGTCCTGGGACTAGCGGGAGCGGATGAGCAGTTCTTC. It translates to CASSQVLGLAGADEQFF.

This clonotype was recorded many times. The CDR3 DNA reads TGTGCCAGCAGTTTTCGGGACAGGCACAATCAGCCCCAGCATTTT. It is translated as CASSFRDRHNQPQHF. V usage is TRBV28 and J usage is TRBJ1-5, with 8 bases identical to TRBD1. The CDR3 length is 15 residues. Germline CDR1 reads MDHEN; CDR2 reads SYDVKM. The V gene end was trimmed by 3 bases and the J gene end by 3 bases; junction bases not matched to a gene: 4.

This clonotype was detected ten times or more. V usage is TRBV7-9 and J usage is TRBJ2-5; a weak D match, TRBD1 (5 bases). Germline loops: CDR1 SEHNR, CDR2 FQNEAQ (reference sequence). This CDR3 is built from 13 residues. The ends were cut back, 1 base at V and 2 bases at J, with 5 bases in the middle. The CDR3 here is CASSLEGQETQYF. CDR3 DNA: TGTGCCAGCAGCTTAGAGGGGCAAGAGACCCAGTACTTC.

The chain carries TRBV19 and TRBJ2-2; D uncertain. The CDR3 is 17 residues long. Germline-derived CDR1 and CDR2 are LNHDA and SQIVND (reference sequence). With 6 bases removed from V and 4 bases from J, the gap between germline ends came to 21 bases. The DNA of the CDR3 is TGTGCCAGTAGGACCTTGAGTGGCCTCCGGTCCACCGGGGAGCTGTTTTTT. Translating it yields CASRTLSGLRSTGELFF.

This clonotype appeared a few times. The genes are TRBV6-5 and TRBJ2-5, with D possibly TRBD2 on 6 matching bases. Germline CDR1 MNHEY, CDR2 SVGAGI. This CDR3 has 14 residues. Trimming took 4 bases from V and 4 from J, leaving 13 bases between them. CDR3 coding DNA: TGTGCCAGCAGTTCCCCCGGGAGACGAGAGACCCAGTACTTC. It encodes CASSSPGRRETQYF.

This clonotype was seen ten or more times. The J gene is TRBJ2-2, the V gene TRBV5-1; D is uncertain. CDR3 length: 14 residues. The germline V gene encodes CDR1 SGHRS and CDR2 YFSETQ. V was clipped by 0 bases and J by 4 bases, with 7 bases between them. CDR3 in amino acids: CASSLGSGTGELFF. In DNA, the CDR3 is TGCGCCAGCAGCTTGGGCTCGGGCACCGGGGAGCTGTTTTTT. The variable domain in full, with the rest retrieved from reference TRBV5-1 and TRBJ2-2, is KAGVTQTPRYLIKTRGQQVTLSCSPISGHRSVSWYQQTPGQGLQFLFEYFSETQRNKGNFPGRFSGRQFSNSRSEMNVSTLELGDSALYLCASSLGSGTGELFFGEGSRLTVL.

This clonotype has only a few counts. This chain connects TRBV7-2 to TRBJ2-2; D is uncertain. The V gene's germline CDR1 is SGHTA and CDR2 FQGNSA. The CDR3 extends over 14 amino acids. V gave up 3 bases and J gave up 2 bases, with 7 bases separating them. The CDR3 reads CASSLKRNTGELFF. In DNA form, the CDR3 reads TGTGCCAGCAGCTTGAAGAGAAACACCGGGGAGCTGTTTTTT.

This clonotype was detected ten times or more. V is TRBV5-4 and J is TRBJ2-2; either TRBD1 or TRBD2 may fit D (5 bases each). The CDR3 is made up of 15 amino acids. Germline V gene lookup returns CDR1 SGHNT and CDR2 YYREEE (reference sequence). V lost 5 bases to trimming and J lost 5 bases, with 16 bases between them. This chain's CDR3 is CASSYAGTTTGELFF. For the CDR3, the DNA is TGTGCCAGCAGTTACGCCGGGACGACAACCGGGGAGCTGTTTTTT.

This clonotype was recorded at least ten times. In DNA form, the CDR3 reads TGCAGTGCCAAGGACCTACCCAATGAGCAGTTCTTC. Translating it yields CSAKDLPNEQFF. This rearrangement joins TRBV20-1 to TRBJ2-1; D unresolved. The V gene lost 6 bases and the J gene lost 6 bases, with 12 bases spanning the gap. In germline, CDR1 is DFQATT, CDR2 SNEGSKA (reference sequence). There are 12 residues in the CDR3.

This clonotype has at least ten counts. The V call is TRBV20-1, the J call TRBJ2-3, with 7 nucleotides matching TRBD2. Trimming removed 6 bases from V and 2 bases from J; junction bases left unmatched: 5. The CDR3 is 13 amino acids. Germline values: CDR1 DFQATT, CDR2 SNEGSKA (reference sequence). The CDR3 spells CSAASGNTDTQYF. The CDR3 DNA follows: TGCAGTGCCGCTAGCGGCAACACAGATACGCAGTATTTT.

There are a few counts of this clonotype. V and J are TRBV5-5 and TRBJ2-7; D is possibly TRBD1 (5 bases). Trimming left V 6 bases short and J 4 bases short, with 14 bases between. This CDR3 is 13 amino acids long. Per germline, CDR1 SGHKS and CDR2 YYEKEE (reference sequence). CDR3 DNA: TGTGCCAGCACCGACCCCCAGGGATACGAGCAGTACGTC. Encoded protein: CASTDPQGYEQYV.

This rearrangement joins TRBV30 to TRBJ1-3; tentatively, D is TRBD1 (6 bases). This CDR3 has 14 amino acids. Germline CDR1 reads GTSNPN; CDR2 reads SVGIG (reference sequence). V dropped 2 bases and J dropped 2 bases, with 10 bases sitting between them. CDR3 protein: CAWSLQGPGNTIYF. The DNA for the CDR3 is TGTGCCTGGAGTCTACAGGGCCCTGGAAACACCATATATTTT.

This clonotype was observed many times. This rearrangement joins TRBV10-3 to TRBJ2-1, with 7 bases that match TRBD2. The CDR3 consists of 14 residues. The germline CDR1 and CDR2 sequences are ENHRY and SYGVKD. V trimming: 0 bases; J trimming: 10 bases; junction bases outside the gene matches: 6. The CDR3 reads CAISESRAGAEQFF. The CDR3, as DNA: TGTGCCATCAGTGAGTCTAGGGCGGGAGCCGAGCAGTTCTTC.

V is TRBV28 and J is TRBJ2-7; 8 nucleotides agree with TRBD1. The trim removed 2 bases at V and 3 bases at J, leaving 9 bases unmatched. The germline CDR1 and CDR2 sequences are MDHEN and SYDVKM. This CDR3 is 16 amino acids long. This CDR3 reads CASSLRDRPRGYEQYF. DNA of the CDR3: TGTGCCAGCAGTTTACGGGACAGGCCCAGGGGCTACGAGCAGTACTTC. Together with reference TRBV28 and TRBJ2-7, the CDR3 gives the full variable domain: DVKVTQSSRYLVKRTGEKVFLECVQDMDHENMFWYRQDPGLGLRLIYFSYDVKMKEKGDIPEGYSVSREKKERFSLILESASTNQTSMYLCASSLRDRPRGYEQYFGPGTRLTVT.

This clonotype was observed at least ten times. The chain uses TRBV11-2 and TRBJ2-3; D unresolved. The V end lost 0 bases, the J end lost 8 bases, and 12 bases lay between the germline ends. This CDR3 has 14 residues. The germline CDR1 and CDR2 sequences are SGHAT and FQNNGV. For the CDR3, the DNA is TGTGCCAGCAGCTTAGATCCCCGTATTTTTACGCAGTATTTT. This sequence encodes CASSLDPRIFTQYF.

This clonotype has a count of ten or more. This rearrangement joins TRBV20-1 to TRBJ2-1, with D maybe TRBD2 (6 bases). CDR1 is DFQATT and CDR2 is SNEGSKA in the germline V gene (reference sequence). The V end lost 5 bases, the J end lost 8 bases, and 13 bases lay between the germline ends. The CDR3 has 12 amino acids. This CDR3 is CSAGGLSDEQFF. CDR3 bases: TGCAGTGCTGGGGGACTGAGCGATGAGCAGTTCTTC.

Many counts were recorded for this clonotype. The chain recombines TRBV20-1 with TRBJ2-5; D might be TRBD2 (5 bases). The CDR3 sequence is 15 residues long. Germline lookup yields CDR1 DFQATT and CDR2 SNEGSKA (reference sequence). Trimming stripped 5 bases from V and 1 base from J, with 17 bases between. CDR3 sequence: CSARNPREFQETQYF. CDR3 in DNA: TGCAGTGCTCGAAACCCCCGGGAATTCCAAGAGACCCAGTACTTC.

This clonotype was detected many times. The chain is built from TRBV10-3 and TRBJ2-5; no clear D. Per germline, CDR1 ENHRY and CDR2 SYGVKD. V lost 2 bases to trimming and J lost 3 bases, with 7 bases between them. The CDR3 covers 13 residues. In DNA form, the CDR3 reads TGTGCCATCAGTGAGCGGCAGAAAGAGACCCAGTACTTC. Amino acids: CAISERQKETQYF.

The V gene is TRBV5-6, the J gene TRBJ2-1; 11 bases map to TRBD2. V shed 4 bases and J 8 bases; nucleotides not matched to a gene: 14. The CDR3 extends over 17 amino acids. Germline V lookup: CDR1 SGHDT, CDR2 YYEEEE. CDR3 in amino acids: CASSPKLTSGKRDEQFF. The CDR3 coding sequence is TGTGCCAGCAGCCCGAAACTGACTAGCGGGAAGCGGGATGAGCAGTTCTTC.

Notes on this clonotype: A read error may explain this, as a much larger clone is one base away. This chain links TRBV21-1 with TRBJ1-4; the table's D call TRBD1 went unverified against the DNA. TRBV21-1 is described as a pseudogene. There are 12 residues in the CDR3. DNA for the CDR3: TGTGCCAACAGCAATTCAGGGTTAAAACTGTTTTTT. Translated, it gives CANSNSGLKLFF.

In this sample, this clonotype turned up many times. The rearrangement joins TRBV6-6 to TRBJ2-3; 11 bases match TRBD2. Losses at the gene ends were 7 bases for V and 12 bases for J; bases not matched to a gene: 6. This CDR3 spans 12 amino acids. Germline V gene lookup returns CDR1 MNHNY and CDR2 SVGAGI (reference sequence). The CDR3 spells CASTPTSGGQYF. CDR3 sequence (DNA): TGTGCCAGCACCCCAACTAGCGGGGGACAGTATTTT.

The CDR3 here is CASSSRGGEGTEAFF. DNA of the CDR3: TGTGCCAGCAGTTCCCGTGGGGGCGAAGGCACTGAAGCTTTCTTT. The V and J genes are TRBV6-5 and TRBJ1-1, with a tentative D call TRBD1 (6 bases). V lost 4 bases, J lost 4 bases, and 16 bases lay in between. There are 15 residues in the CDR3. The germline V gene has CDR1 MNHEY and CDR2 SVGAGI.

The rearrangement joins TRBV6-1 to TRBJ2-6; D not resolved. V was shortened by 5 bases and J by 0 bases, with 11 bases between the two germline ends. This CDR3 has 16 amino acids. Looked up from germline, CDR1 is MNHNS and CDR2 is SASEGT. CDR3 sequence (DNA): TGTGCCAGCAGTACGGCCCTCTTCTCTGGGGCCAACGTCCTGACTTTC. Amino acid sequence: CASSTALFSGANVLTF.

Ten or more counts support this clonotype. This chain joins TRBV15 and TRBJ1-2; D is perhaps TRBD1 (6 bases). V gave up 5 bases and J gave up 6 bases, with 13 bases separating them. CDR1 and CDR2 (germline): LNHNV, YYDKDF (reference sequence). This CDR3 is built from 13 residues. The CDR3 bases are TGTGCCACCAGCGGGATCAGGGGAGATGGCTACACCTTC. It encodes CATSGIRGDGYTF.

This clonotype came up many times. The chain uses TRBV15 and TRBJ2-2, with D perhaps given as TRBD1 or TRBD2 (6 bases each). The CDR3 covers 15 residues. The germline V gene encodes CDR1 LNHNV and CDR2 YYDKDF (reference sequence). V shed 5 bases and J shed 6 bases, with 16 bases lying between them. CDR3 DNA sequence: TGTGCCACCAGCCTCTCAGGGGAGGCGGCCGGGGAGCTGTTTTTT. Translated: CATSLSGEAAGELFF.

This clonotype was counted at least ten times. The junction shows a germline mismatch at one end, possibly a read error. This chain joins TRBV5-1 and TRBJ2-2; 9 bases agree with TRBD2. Germline values: CDR1 SGHRS, CDR2 YFSETQ. The CDR3 consists of 16 residues. The CDR3 loop is CASSLVPSGNTGELSF. The CDR3 nucleotides are TGCGCCAGCAGCTTGGTACCTAGCGGGAACACCGGGGAGCTGTCTTTT.

This clonotype was detected many times. The rearrangement links TRBV12-3 or TRBV12-4 to TRBJ1-4; D not resolved. CDR3 length: 12 amino acids. V lost 5 bases to trimming and J lost 4 bases, with 5 bases between them. The CDR3 region has the DNA TGTGCCAGCAGTGACATTAATGAAAAACTGTTTTTT. Protein sequence: CASSDINEKLFF.

This clonotype has a count of ten or more. The rearrangement joins TRBV20-1 to TRBJ2-3; D may be TRBD1 or TRBD2 (5 bases each). CDR1 is DFQATT and CDR2 is SNEGSKA in the germline V gene (reference sequence). V lost 0 bases, J lost 11 bases, and 18 bases lay in between. The CDR3 totals 14 residues. CDR3 amino acids: CSARDTTIGTWQYF. As DNA, the CDR3 is TGCAGTGCTAGAGATACTACCATCGGGACCTGGCAGTATTTT.

There are many counts of this clonotype. The V gene is TRBV11-2, the J gene TRBJ2-2; D unclear. Germline V CDR1 and CDR2: SGHAT, FQNNGV. The V gene lost 6 bases and the J gene lost 5 bases, with 13 bases spanning the gap. CDR3 length: 14 residues. CDR3 nucleotide sequence: TGTGCCAGCAGACGCTTATTGGCGACCGGGGAGCTGTTTTTT. Encoded protein: CASRRLLATGELFF. Drawing the rest from reference TRBV11-2 and TRBJ2-2, the complete variable domain is EAGVAQSPRYKIIEKRQSVAFWCNPISGHATLYWYQQILGQGPKLLIQFQNNGVVDDSQLPKDRFSAERLKGVDSTLKIQPAKLEDSAVYLCASRRLLATGELFFGEGSRLTVL.